This is a list of T cell receptor beta chains from one sample in a study of blood T cell repertoires in COVID-19. The assay was immunoSEQ multiplex PCR, and TCRdb's table has in-frame clones only and misses some. Of more than 80,000 clones detected, 65% to 75% appear once; the ten largest clones hold less than 1%. Sequencing was carried out using peripheral blood. These receptors all stem from a human donor with acute or convalescent COVID-19. The donor label of this sample is uncertain. The CDR3 runs from the conserved cysteine through the conserved F or W. The D gene is left open where the match is weak. Only some rows state a clone size, as once, few, many or a class for expanded clones.

J gene,V gene,D gene,clone size,CDR3 DNA,CDR3 protein
TRBJ1-2,TRBV2,TRBD1,.,TGTGCCAGCAGGGGGGGACAGAATGGCTACACCTTC,CASRGGQNGYTF
TRBJ2-1,TRBV12-3/TRBV12-4,.,.,TGTGCCAGCACATGGGGCGGGGACAATGAGCAGTTCTTC,CASTWGGDNEQFF
TRBJ2-2,TRBV6-5,TRBD1,.,TGTGCCAGCAGACGGACAGGGGTGACCGGGGAGCTGTTTTTT,CASRRTGVTGELFF
TRBJ2-3,TRBV11-3,.,.,TGTGCCAGCAGCCGAGGGAATACGCAGTATTTT,CASSRGNTQYF
TRBJ1-6,TRBV9,.,.,TGTGCCAGCAGCGAGGGACAAGGGTGGTCACCCCTCCACTTT,CASSEGQGWSPLHF
TRBJ2-2,TRBV19,.,.,TGTGCCAGTAGCATTATGCAGGGCAGGCGACAACCTTACACCGGGGAGCTGTTTTTT,CASSIMQGRRQPYTGELFF
TRBJ1-3,TRBV5-5,TRBD1,.,TGTGCCAGCAGCTCCAGGGGGATTGGTGGAAACACCATATATTTT,CASSSRGIGGNTIYF
TRBJ2-1,TRBV7-3,.,.,TGTGCCAGCAGCTTAAGAGCTCGGGGCGGGGCGAACTCCTACAATGAGCAGTTCTTC,CASSLRARGGANSYNEQFF
TRBJ2-1,TRBV6-1,TRBD2,.,TGTGCCAGCAGTGTTGGTAGCGGGGGCTCCTACAATGAGCAGTTCTTC,CASSVGSGGSYNEQFF
TRBJ2-6,TRBV28,TRBD2,.,TGTGCCAGCAGTCTCCCGCGGGGGATCGTGGCCTCTGGGGCCAACGTCCTGACTTTC,CASSLPRGIVASGANVLTF
TRBJ2-2,TRBV5-1,.,.,TGCGCCAGCAGCCTTAACACCGGGGAGCTGTTTTTT,CASSLNTGELFF
TRBJ2-3,TRBV18,TRBD1,few,TGTGCCAGCGAGGGACAGAGCACAGATACGCAGTATTTT,CASEGQSTDTQYF
TRBJ1-6,TRBV11-2,TRBD1,once,TGTGCCAGCAGCCTAGGACAGGGTACGAATTCACCCCTCCACTTT,CASSLGQGTNSPLHF
TRBJ1-4,TRBV7-2,.,.,TGTGCCAGCAGCTTAGTGGGAGGGACTAATGAAAAACTGTTTTTT,CASSLVGGTNEKLFF
TRBJ1-2,TRBV29-1,TRBD1,.,TGCAGCGTGTCATCCGGGACAGGGGCCTATGGCTACACCTTC,CSVSSGTGAYGYTF
TRBJ1-2,TRBV7-8,.,once,TGTGCCAGCAGCTTACAGACTCGCCAGGGGAACTATGGCTACACCTTC,CASSLQTRQGNYGYTF
TRBJ2-1,TRBV7-9,.,once,TGTGCCAGCAGCAAAAAGGACAAAGTGGGGGCTGGCTCCTACAATGAGCAGTTCTTC,CASSKKDKVGAGSYNEQFF
TRBJ1-1,TRBV7-6,.,.,TGTGCCAGCAGCTTAGGGGACATTTCTGAAGCTTTCTTT,CASSLGDISEAFF
TRBJ2-5,TRBV15,.,.,TGTGCCACCAGCAGCCGGGGGTGGGAGACCCAGTACTTC,CATSSRGWETQYF
TRBJ1-1,TRBV9,TRBD1,few,TGTGCCAGCAGCACGGGACAGCTCACTGAAGCTTTCTTT,CASSTGQLTEAFF
TRBJ1-2,TRBV7-9,.,.,TGTGCCAGCAGCCAGGAAGTCTATGGCTACACCTTC,CASSQEVYGYTF
TRBJ1-6,TRBV7-9,TRBD1,.,TGTGCCAGCAGCTTACAGGGGGCGCGATTTTATTCACCCCTCCACTTT,CASSLQGARFYSPLHF
TRBJ1-6,TRBV3-1/TRBV3-2,.,.,TGTGCCAGCAGCCAGGGTGGGACTCCTAATTCACCCCTCCACTTT,CASSQGGTPNSPLHF
TRBJ2-3,TRBV4-1,TRBD2,.,TGCGCCAGCAGCCAAGTTTCCCTGGGGGCGGGGGGGACAGATACGCAGTATTTT,CASSQVSLGAGGTDTQYF
TRBJ1-6,TRBV11-2,.,.,TGTGCCAGCAGTACAGGGTTACGCTCACCCCTCCACTTT,CASSTGLRSPLHF
TRBJ1-4,TRBV5-6,.,.,TGTGCCAGCAGCCGGGGGTCAGATTTGACTAATGAAAAACTGTTTTTT,CASSRGSDLTNEKLFF
TRBJ1-1,TRBV5-1,.,.,TGCGCCAGCAGCTCCACCGGGAGCCAGATGAACACTGAAGCTTTCTTT,CASSSTGSQMNTEAFF
TRBJ1-2,TRBV11-1,.,.,TGTGCCAGCAGCCAAATGGGGGCTTATAATGGCTACACCTTC,CASSQMGAYNGYTF
TRBJ1-5,TRBV9,.,.,TGTGCCAGCAGCTTCCAACCCCTACAGCCCCAGCATTTT,CASSFQPLQPQHF
TRBJ1-1,TRBV5-4,TRBD1,.,TGTGCCAGCAGCTTGGATGGGACAGGGAGAGGAGCTTTCTTT,CASSLDGTGRGAFF
TRBJ1-1,TRBV7-2,.,.,TGTGCCAGCGCCAGAGACAAGGCCAGCACTGAAGCTTTCTTT,CASARDKASTEAFF
TRBJ1-2,TRBV6-5,.,.,TGTGCCAGCAGGCTGACAGCTTCCTATGGCTACACCTTC,CASRLTASYGYTF
TRBJ1-2,TRBV27,.,once,TGTGCCAGCAGTTTATTCGGGAACTATGGCTACACCTTC,CASSLFGNYGYTF
TRBJ1-1,TRBV25-1,.,few,TGTGCCAGCAGTGAAGTGGAGAGGACTGAAGCTTTCTTT,CASSEVERTEAFF
TRBJ2-1,TRBV11-2,.,few,TGTGCCAGCAGCTTAGTTCGGGGAACCCCCTACAATGAGCAGTTCTTC,CASSLVRGTPYNEQFF
TRBJ1-4,TRBV30,.,.,TGTGCCTGGAGCCCAGGGGTGGTATCTAATGAAAAACTGTTTTTT,CAWSPGVVSNEKLFF
TRBJ1-3,TRBV7-3,TRBD1,.,TGTGCCAGCAGCCCCCAGGGGGGTTCCGGAAACACCATATATTTT,CASSPQGGSGNTIYF
TRBJ1-1,TRBV7-2,TRBD1,.,TGTGCCAGCAGCTCACAGGGGTCTAGCACTGAAGCTTTCTTT,CASSSQGSSTEAFF
TRBJ2-5,TRBV6-5,TRBD1,.,TGTGCCAGCACCATAGGACAGGGGTCACAAGAGACCCAGTACTTC,CASTIGQGSQETQYF
TRBJ1-2,TRBV3-1/TRBV3-2,TRBD1,.,TGTGCCAGCAGTCGAGGAGACAGGGGGCCCTATGGCTACACCTTC,CASSRGDRGPYGYTF
TRBJ1-2,TRBV5-1,.,.,TGCGCCAGCAGCTTTGAGACAGGCGCTTATGGCTACACCTTC,CASSFETGAYGYTF
TRBJ2-1,TRBV18,TRBD2,.,TGTGCCAGCTCCCACAGCGGGGGCAGCTCCTACAATGAGCAGTTCTTC,CASSHSGGSSYNEQFF
TRBJ2-3,TRBV10-3,TRBD2,.,TGTGCCATCAGGCAGCGGGGGGGCACAGATACGCAGTATTTT,CAIRQRGGTDTQYF
TRBJ1-4,TRBV9,.,.,TGTGCCAGCAGCGTAAGCGGGACCGGTGGTGAAAAACTGTTTTTT,CASSVSGTGGEKLFF
TRBJ1-4,TRBV4-1,.,few,TGCGCCAGCAGCCAAGAGACCGTTCGGGCAGGGTATGAAAAACTGTTTTTT,CASSQETVRAGYEKLFF
TRBJ2-3,TRBV10-3,TRBD2,.,TGTGCCATCAGTGAGTCACCACTAGCGGGGGGCAACACTAGCACAGATACGCAGTATTTT,CAISESPLAGGNTSTDTQYF
TRBJ1-1,TRBV30,.,.,TGTGCCTGGAGATCTGGGCCGAACACTGAAGCTTTCTTT,CAWRSGPNTEAFF
TRBJ1-2,TRBV5-1,.,.,TGCGCCAGCAGCCGTGGAGGCGGGTTCGACTATGGCTACACCTTC,CASSRGGGFDYGYTF
TRBJ2-1,TRBV5-8,.,.,TGTGCCAGCAGCTCTGACACTCGAATTTACAATGAGCAGTTCTTC,CASSSDTRIYNEQFF
TRBJ1-2,TRBV5-1,.,.,TGCGCCAGCAGCCAGGGTGATAGGTATGGCTACACCTTC,CASSQGDRYGYTF
TRBJ1-2,TRBV6-5,.,.,TGTGCCAGCAGTTCATTGGGCGGGGGTTTCTATGGCTACACCTTC,CASSSLGGGFYGYTF
TRBJ2-2,TRBV5-1,.,.,TGCGCCAGCAGCTTGTCCCGTCGGGAGCTGTTTTTT,CASSLSRRELFF
TRBJ2-1,TRBV6-6,TRBD2,.,TGTGCCAGCAGTTCTAGCGGGGGGTACAATGAGCAGTTCTTC,CASSSSGGYNEQFF
TRBJ2-3,TRBV5-1,.,.,TGCGCCAGCAGCTGGGAGTCGGCGGGGCGAGCTACGCAGTATTTT,CASSWESAGRATQYF